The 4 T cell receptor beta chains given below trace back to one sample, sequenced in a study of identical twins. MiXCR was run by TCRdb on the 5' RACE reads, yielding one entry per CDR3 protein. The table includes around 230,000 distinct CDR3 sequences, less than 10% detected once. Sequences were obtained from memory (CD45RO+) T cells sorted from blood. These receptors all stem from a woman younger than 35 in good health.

CDR3 bases: TGCGCCAGCAGCCGCGGGGGGAGGGGTAATTCACCCCTCCACTTT. It encodes CASSRGGRGNSPLHF. This rearrangement joins TRBV5-1 to TRBJ1-6; TRBD1 might be the D (5 bases). V shed 4 bases and J shed 6 bases, with 14 bases lying between them. This CDR3 has 15 residues. The germline V gene has CDR1 SGHRS and CDR2 YFSETQ.

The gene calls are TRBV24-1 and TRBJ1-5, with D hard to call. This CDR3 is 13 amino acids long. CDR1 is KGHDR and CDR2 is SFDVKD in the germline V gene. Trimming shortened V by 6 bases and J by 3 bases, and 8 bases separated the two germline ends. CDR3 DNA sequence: TGTGCCACCAGTCGAGGATACAATCAGCCCCAGCATTTT. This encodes CATSRGYNQPQHF.

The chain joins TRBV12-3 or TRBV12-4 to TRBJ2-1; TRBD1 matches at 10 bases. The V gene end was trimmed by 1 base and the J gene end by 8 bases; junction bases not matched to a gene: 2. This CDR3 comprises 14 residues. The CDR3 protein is CASSLEDRGYEQFF. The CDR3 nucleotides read TGTGCCAGCAGTTTAGAGGACAGGGGGTATGAGCAGTTCTTC.

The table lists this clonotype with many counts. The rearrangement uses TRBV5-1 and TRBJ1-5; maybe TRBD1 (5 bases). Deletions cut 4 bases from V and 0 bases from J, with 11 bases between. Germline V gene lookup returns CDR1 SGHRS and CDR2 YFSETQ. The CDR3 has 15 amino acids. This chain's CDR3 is CASSPGDDSNQPQHF. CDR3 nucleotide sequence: TGCGCCAGCAGCCCGGGGGACGATAGCAATCAGCCCCAGCATTTT.